This T cell receptor (beta chain) emerged from a study of T-cell memory formation after mild COVID-19. Points on this clonotype: Antigen unknown.

General study findings and limits: Clones that shrank (day 15 to 85) were balanced CD4/CD8, whereas later expanders leaned CD4+.

TCRdb ran MiXCR on the 5' RACE reads and lists one entry per CDR3 protein. The sample has around 200,000 distinct CDR3 sequences; roughly a tenth are singletons. This receptor was obtained from a man aged 18 to 30 who had mild COVID-19 (a few samples of this study predate the infection). Cell type and time point are not known. The sample comprised PBMCs or a T cell subset sorted from them (not recorded which).

The DNA of the CDR3 is TGCAGTGCCAGGAAAAGCGGAGGTTTAGAAGCTTTCTTT. Protein product: CSARKSGGLEAFF. V and J are TRBV20-1 and TRBJ1-1; D is undetermined. The germline V gene encodes CDR1 DFQATT and CDR2 SNEGSKA (reference sequence). The CDR3 runs to 13 residues. V lost 6 bases and J 8 bases, leaving 19 bases between the germline ends.